The 32 T cell receptor beta chains below all came from one sample that was sequenced in a study of blood T cell repertoires in COVID-19 (dated by TCRdb to the early 2020s). Libraries were constructed by the immunoSEQ multiplex PCR assay. TCRdb provides this immuneACCESS table in a form limited to in-frame rearrangements. Some clones are lacking; in checked studies, under half of them reflect an unresolved V gene, and why the rest are absent is not known. The sample table records some 71,000 clones; around 91% of these occur just once. Jointly, the top ten make up 4% to 6.5% of the sample. Sequencing was done on a sample of peripheral blood. These receptors were taken from a man aged 45-65 years with acute or convalescent COVID-19.

This clone has a single count. This rearrangement joins TRBV7-2 to TRBJ2-1; 10 nucleotides match TRBD2. After removal of 5 bases from V and 0 bases from J, the junction contained 7 bases not matched to a gene. Germline CDR1 reads SGHTA; CDR2 reads FQGNSA. The CDR3 is made up of 17 amino acids. CDR3 bases: TGTGCCAGCAGCCCTCGACTAGCGGGTATCTCCTACAATGAGCAGTTCTTC. Encoded protein: CASSPRLAGISYNEQFF.

The rearrangement links TRBV5-6 to TRBJ2-7; D perhaps matches TRBD1 (5 bases). The CDR3 sequence is 11 residues long. Trimming took off 4 bases at V and 6 bases at J, with 8 bases between the two ends. From germline, CDR1 is SGHDT and CDR2 YYEEEE. Written as DNA, the CDR3 is TGTGCCAGCAGCAGACAGCTCGAGCAGTACTTC. Its translation is CASSRQLEQYF.

The chain joins TRBV12-3 or TRBV12-4 to TRBJ2-4; tentatively, D is TRBD1 (5 bases). Trimming pared 2 bases from V and 11 bases from J, leaving 13 bases between. This CDR3 has 13 amino acids. CDR3 DNA sequence: TGTGCCAGCAGTTTACAACGACAGCTCCTTCAGTACTTC. Its protein is CASSLQRQLLQYF.

The V call is TRBV7-2, the J call TRBJ2-7; TRBD2 aligns across 12 bases. The germline CDR1 and CDR2 sequences are SGHTA and FQGNSA. The CDR3 extends over 17 amino acids. Trimming took 4 bases from V and 2 from J; bases not matched to a gene: 9. CDR3 DNA sequence: TGTGCCAGCAGCTACCTGACTAGCGGGAGTGAAGCCTACGAGCAGTACTTC. Protein sequence: CASSYLTSGSEAYEQYF.

V is TRBV6-2 or TRBV6-3 and J is TRBJ2-2; D remains ambiguous. Germline V CDR1 and CDR2: MNHEY, SVGEGT. The CDR3 runs 14 residues. The V end lost 6 bases, the J end lost 4 bases, and 12 bases lay between the germline ends. CDR3 amino acids: CASSLPAATGELFF. For the CDR3, the DNA is TGTGCCAGCAGCCTTCCCGCGGCCACCGGGGAGCTGTTTTTT.

The chain couples TRBV10-1 to TRBJ1-2; no definite D call. Trimming pared 0 bases from V and 5 bases from J, leaving 7 bases between. Per germline, CDR1 WNHNN and CDR2 SYGVQD (reference sequence). This CDR3 comprises 13 residues. The CDR3 DNA is TGCGCCAGCAGTGAGTCGAACGGTTATGGCTACACCTTC. This translates into CASSESNGYGYTF.

This sequence joins TRBV27 and TRBJ2-1; 10 bases align to TRBD2. The junction had 11 bases not matched to a gene; V was cut back by 8 bases and J by 1 base. The germline gives CDR1 MNHEY, CDR2 SMNVEV (reference sequence). The CDR3 is 17 residues long. Here the CDR3 DNA reads TGTGCCAGCGCCAGCTTACCGGGACTAGCGTCCTACAATGAGCAGTTCTTC. Its translation: CASASLPGLASYNEQFF.

Here the CDR3 DNA reads TGCGCCAGCAGCTTGGAAGGGGGAAAAATCACTGAAGCTTTCTTT. Its protein product is CASSLEGGKITEAFF. V and J are TRBV5-1 and TRBJ1-1, with D possibly being TRBD1 (6 bases). Per germline, CDR1 SGHRS and CDR2 YFSETQ. The ends were cut back, 0 bases at V and 4 bases at J, with 13 bases in the middle. The CDR3 runs to 15 residues.

The gene calls are TRBV25-1 and TRBJ2-3, with TRBD2 matching over 8 bases. CDR1 and CDR2 from the germline V gene are MGHDK and SYGVNS. The CDR3 loop spans 13 amino acids. The J segment lost 4 bases and the V segment lost 6 bases, leaving 3 bases of the junction unmatched. Here the CDR3 reads CASRPAGADTQYF. In DNA form, the CDR3 reads TGTGCCAGCAGGCCAGCGGGAGCAGATACGCAGTATTTT.

The rearrangement joins TRBV7-9 to TRBJ1-2; the match to TRBD1 covers 9 bases. This CDR3 spans 16 amino acids. With V trimmed by 5 bases and J by 0 bases, 7 bases remained unmatched. Germline lookup yields CDR1 SEHNR and CDR2 FQNEAQ (reference sequence). The chain's CDR3 is CASSRGTGNANYGYTF. CDR3 bases: TGTGCCAGCAGCCGCGGGACAGGGAACGCTAACTATGGCTACACCTTC.

V gene TRBV27 combines with J gene TRBJ2-7; the match to TRBD2 covers 13 bases. CDR1 is MNHEY, CDR2 SMNVEV, per germline (reference sequence). The V and J ends lost 5 bases and 4 bases, in that order; junction bases with no gene match: 5. CDR3 length equals 15 residues. Here the CDR3 reads CASSTSGRATYEQYF. Written as DNA, the CDR3 is TGTGCCAGCAGTACTAGCGGGAGGGCCACGTACGAGCAGTACTTC.

Here the CDR3 DNA reads TGTGCCAGCAGCTTCACAGGGAAGAATGAGCAGTTCTTC. Amino acids: CASSFTGKNEQFF. The V and J genes are TRBV12-3 or TRBV12-4 and TRBJ2-1; tentatively, D is TRBD1 (6 bases). V was trimmed by 6 bases and J by 7 bases, leaving 13 bases between them. The length of the CDR3 is 13 residues.

The chain uses TRBV5-4 and TRBJ1-1, with D unclear. Germline V gene sequence: CDR1 SGHNT, CDR2 YYREEE (reference sequence). The V gene lost 2 bases and the J gene lost 7 bases, with 12 bases spanning the gap. The CDR3 runs 13 residues. The chain's CDR3 is CASSFYLSSEAFF. The CDR3 DNA sequence: TGTGCCAGCAGCTTCTACCTCTCGAGTGAAGCTTTCTTT.

This clone turned up a few times. CDR3 region: CASSKGGLAGVETQYF. The DNA for the CDR3 is TGTGCCAGCAGCAAAGGGGGACTAGCGGGAGTAGAGACCCAGTACTTC. This chain uses TRBV7-7 with TRBJ2-5; TRBD2 agrees at 14 bases. The CDR3 runs 16 residues. Trimming took 5 bases from V and 4 from J; bases not matched to a gene: 6. Germline V gene lookup returns CDR1 SSHAT and CDR2 FNYEAQ (reference sequence).

V usage is TRBV10-1 and J usage is TRBJ2-7; D call uncertain. V was shortened by 4 bases and J by 5 bases, with 9 bases between the two germline ends. The CDR3 has 12 amino acids. Germline CDR1 reads WNHNN; CDR2 reads SYGVQD (reference sequence). Here the CDR3 reads CASSGPINEQYF. As DNA, the CDR3 is TGCGCCAGCAGTGGTCCTATCAACGAGCAGTACTTC.

The chain joins TRBV6-5 to TRBJ1-5, with 9 nucleotides matching TRBD1. The CDR3 runs 15 residues. In germline, CDR1 is MNHEY, CDR2 SVGAGI. The V gene end was trimmed by 7 bases and the J gene end by 3 bases; junction bases not matched to a gene: 7. The CDR3 DNA is TGTGCCAGCACTTCGGGACAGGGTGACAATCAGCCCCAGCATTTT. Protein sequence: CASTSGQGDNQPQHF.

CDR3 sequence reads: CASSLGQIGQPQHF. The CDR3 coding sequence is TGCGCCAGCAGCTTGGGACAGATCGGCCAGCCCCAGCATTTT. The rearrangement uses TRBV5-1 and TRBJ1-5, with D tentatively TRBD1 (5 bases). This CDR3 region has 14 residues. V shed 0 bases and J shed 7 bases, with 11 bases lying between them. Germline CDR1 is SGHRS and CDR2 is YFSETQ.

This clone turned up a few times. This chain links TRBV5-1 with TRBJ2-7, with TRBD2 matching 14 bases. Germline V lookup: CDR1 SGHRS, CDR2 YFSETQ. This CDR3 is 15 amino acids long. V trimming: 3 bases; J trimming: 4 bases; junction bases outside the gene matches: 3. CDR3: CASSWGTSGSYEQYF. The CDR3 region has the DNA TGCGCCAGCAGCTGGGGGACTAGCGGGAGTTACGAGCAGTACTTC.

The chain combines TRBV10-3 with TRBJ1-1; unclear D gene. Trimming cost V 0 bases and J 6 bases, with 8 bases left between them. The CDR3 loop spans 13 amino acids. Germline CDR1 reads ENHRY; CDR2 reads SYGVKD. Written as DNA, the CDR3 is TGTGCCATCAGTGAGTCGGTGGAGGCTGAAGCTTTCTTT. It is translated as CAISESVEAEAFF.

The chain uses TRBV7-8 and TRBJ1-1, with 7 bases aligning to TRBD1. The CDR3 length is 15 residues. CDR1 and CDR2 (germline): SGHVS, FQNEAQ. J lost 3 bases, V lost 0 bases, and 4 bases had no gene match. Written as DNA, the CDR3 is TGTGCCAGCAGCTTAGCCTCGGGGACAGACACTGAAGCTTTCTTT. Protein product: CASSLASGTDTEAFF.

Written as DNA, the CDR3 is TGTGCCAGCACAAGGGGTCCGGGACAGGGGTCGTACTACGAGCAGTACTTC. This sequence encodes CASTRGPGQGSYYEQYF. J is TRBJ2-7 and V is TRBV21-1; the table's D call TRBD1 went unverified against the DNA. TRBV21-1 is annotated as a pseudogene. The CDR3 runs 17 residues.

The rearrangement joins TRBV29-1 to TRBJ1-5; 8 nucleotides match TRBD1. The V and J ends lost 4 bases and 7 bases, in that order; junction bases with no gene match: 3. The CDR3 consists of 12 residues. Germline V gene lookup returns CDR1 SQVTM and CDR2 ANQGSEA. CDR3 DNA: TGCAGCGTTGTTCAGGGGGCACAGCCCCAGCATTTT. It yields the protein CSVVQGAQPQHF.

This rearrangement joins TRBV10-2 to TRBJ2-1; 14 positions agree with TRBD2. Germline CDR1 reads WSHSY; CDR2 reads SAAADI. The trim removed 10 bases at V and 4 bases at J, leaving 15 bases unmatched. The CDR3 is made up of 18 amino acids. The CDR3 is CATRTSGRSVGAYNEQFF. The CDR3 DNA follows: TGCGCCACTAGGACTAGCGGGAGGTCGGTGGGGGCATACAATGAGCAGTTCTTC.

The V and J genes are TRBV18 and TRBJ2-1, with 8 positions matching TRBD1. The CDR3 is made up of 15 amino acids. V lost 1 base to trimming and J lost 6 bases; unmatched junction nucleotides: 5. Germline loops: CDR1 KGHSH, CDR2 LQKENI. The CDR3 is CASSPQGQGANEQFF. Here the CDR3 DNA reads TGTGCCAGCTCACCACAAGGACAGGGCGCCAATGAGCAGTTCTTC.

This sequence joins TRBV4-3 and TRBJ2-2; possibly TRBD1 for D (5 bases). The CDR3 length is 14 residues. Germline assignment: CDR1 LGHNA and CDR2 YSLEER. V was pared by 1 base and J by 8 bases, with 11 bases between. CDR3 amino acids: CASSQGRQGGELFF. CDR3 bases: TGCGCCAGCAGCCAAGGCCGGCAGGGAGGGGAGCTGTTTTTT.

With regard to this clone: Because the CDR3's place on the DNA is in doubt, the DNA is left out and the CDR3 is given as listed by TCRdb. The J gene is TRBJ1-5, the V gene TRBV21-1; the table names TRBD1, a call not compared with the DNA. TRBV21-1 counts as a pseudogene. Including both end residues, the CDR3 is 21 amino acids long. The CDR3 spells CASSKVNIVGQGNTFRQPQHF.

This rearrangement joins TRBV21-1 to TRBJ2-4; the table calls TRBD2, which could not be checked here. TRBV21-1 corresponds to a pseudogene. There are 13 residues in the CDR3. CDR3 nucleotide sequence: TGTGCCAGCAGCAAGCGAAAGTTTTTCATTCAGTACTTC. Translating it yields CASSKRKFFIQYF.

The chain joins TRBV10-3 to TRBJ1-4; D might be TRBD1 (6 bases). The germline gives CDR1 ENHRY, CDR2 SYGVKD. This CDR3 is 15 amino acids long. Trimming took 0 bases from V and 6 from J, leaving 11 bases between them. The CDR3 nucleotides are TGTGCCATCAGTGAGTCAACCAGGGGCTATGAAAAACTGTTTTTT. This codes for CAISESTRGYEKLFF.

As DNA, the CDR3 is TGTGCCAGCAGCCCGAGGACGGGAGGAGGGCCCGGGGAGCTGTTTTTT. This codes for CASSPRTGGGPGELFF. This chain uses TRBV3-1 (or the pseudogene TRBV3-2) with TRBJ2-2; 7 bases are shared with TRBD2. Germline V gene lookup returns CDR1 LGHDT and CDR2 YNNKEL (reference sequence). This CDR3 has 16 residues. The V and J ends lost 4 bases and 6 bases, in that order; junction bases with no gene match: 11.

The J gene is TRBJ1-1, the V gene TRBV19; weak D call: TRBD1 (5 bases). The germline V gene encodes CDR1 LNHDA and CDR2 SQIVND (reference sequence). The CDR3 totals 15 residues. V was pared by 5 bases and J by 5 bases, with 18 bases between. The CDR3 region is CASSPGGGEGTEAFF. In DNA, the CDR3 is TGTGCCAGTAGTCCCGGGGGAGGGGAAGGGACTGAAGCTTTCTTT.

This clone was seen only a few times. The chain joins TRBV7-9 to TRBJ2-1, with 9 bases matching TRBD2. The V gene's germline CDR1 is SEHNR and CDR2 FQNEAQ (reference sequence). There are 15 residues in the CDR3. CDR3 bases: TGTGCTCCCCTCCGGGCGGGAGGGCCAGACAATGAGCAGTTCTTC. It translates to CAPLRAGGPDNEQFF.

J is TRBJ2-7 and V is TRBV6-5, with 9 positions matching TRBD1. V was clipped by 4 bases and J by 2 bases; unmatched bases: 6. There are 15 residues in the CDR3. Germline V gene data show CDR1 as MNHEY and CDR2 as SVGAGI. The CDR3 reads CASSSGTGKPYEQYF. The CDR3 bases are TGTGCCAGCAGTTCCGGGACAGGGAAGCCCTACGAGCAGTACTTC.